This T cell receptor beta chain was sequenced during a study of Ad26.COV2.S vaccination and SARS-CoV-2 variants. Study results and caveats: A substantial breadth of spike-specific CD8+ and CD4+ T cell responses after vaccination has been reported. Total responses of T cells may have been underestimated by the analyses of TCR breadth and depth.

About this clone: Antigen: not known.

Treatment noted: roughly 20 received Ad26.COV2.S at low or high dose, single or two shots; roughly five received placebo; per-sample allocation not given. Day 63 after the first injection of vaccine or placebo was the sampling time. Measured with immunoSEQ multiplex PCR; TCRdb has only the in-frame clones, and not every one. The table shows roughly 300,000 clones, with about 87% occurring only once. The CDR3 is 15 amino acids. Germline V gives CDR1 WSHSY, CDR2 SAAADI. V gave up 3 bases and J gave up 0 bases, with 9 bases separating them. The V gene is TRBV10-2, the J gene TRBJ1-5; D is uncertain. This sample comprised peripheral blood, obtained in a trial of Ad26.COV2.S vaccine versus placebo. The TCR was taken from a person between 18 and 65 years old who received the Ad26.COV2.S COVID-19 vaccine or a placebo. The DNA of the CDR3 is TGCGCCAGCAGTGATCCAGCTATTAGCAATCAGCCCCAGCATTTT. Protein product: CASSDPAISNQPQHF.